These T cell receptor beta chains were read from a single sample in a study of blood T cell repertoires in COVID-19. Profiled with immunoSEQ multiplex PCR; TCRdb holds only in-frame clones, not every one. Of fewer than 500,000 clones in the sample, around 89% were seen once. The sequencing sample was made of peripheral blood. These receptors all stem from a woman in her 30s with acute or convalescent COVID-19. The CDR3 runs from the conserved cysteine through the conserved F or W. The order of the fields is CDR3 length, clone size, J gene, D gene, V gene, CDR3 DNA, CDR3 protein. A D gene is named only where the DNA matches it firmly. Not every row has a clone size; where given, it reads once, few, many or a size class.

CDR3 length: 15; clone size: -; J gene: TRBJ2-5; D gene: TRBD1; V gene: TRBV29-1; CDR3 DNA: TGCAGCGTTGAAGGGGGGACAGGGGAGTTGGAGACCCAGTACTTC; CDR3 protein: CSVEGGTGELETQYF
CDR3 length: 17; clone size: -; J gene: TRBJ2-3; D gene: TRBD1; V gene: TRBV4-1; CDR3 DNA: TGCGCCAGCAGCCAAGATTACACGGACAGGGTCACAGATACGCAGTATTTT; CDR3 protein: CASSQDYTDRVTDTQYF
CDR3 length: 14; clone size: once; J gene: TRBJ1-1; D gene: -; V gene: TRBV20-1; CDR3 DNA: TGCAGTGCTAGTAAAGGAGGGTCACGGACTGAAGCTTTCTTT; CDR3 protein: CSASKGGSRTEAFF
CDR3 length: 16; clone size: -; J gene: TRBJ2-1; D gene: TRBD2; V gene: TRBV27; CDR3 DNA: TGTGCCAGCAGCCCTCACCACGGACTAGCGGGGAATGAGCAGTTCTTC; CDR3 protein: CASSPHHGLAGNEQFF
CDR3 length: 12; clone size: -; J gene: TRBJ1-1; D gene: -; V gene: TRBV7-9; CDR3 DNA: TGTGCCAGCAGCCCGGTGAACACTGAAGCTTTCTTT; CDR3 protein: CASSPVNTEAFF
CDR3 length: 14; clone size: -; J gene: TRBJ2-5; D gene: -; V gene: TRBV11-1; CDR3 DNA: TGTGCCAGCAGCACGATGGACAGTTTAGAGACCCAGTACTTC; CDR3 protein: CASSTMDSLETQYF
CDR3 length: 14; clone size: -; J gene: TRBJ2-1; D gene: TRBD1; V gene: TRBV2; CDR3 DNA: TGTGCCAGCAGTTACGACAGGGGGCGCGATGAGCAGTTCTTC; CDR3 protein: CASSYDRGRDEQFF
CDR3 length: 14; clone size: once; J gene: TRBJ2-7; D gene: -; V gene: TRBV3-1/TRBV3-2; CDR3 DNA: TGTGCCAGCAGCCCACACGGGGGAGCCTACGAGCAGTACTTC; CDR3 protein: CASSPHGGAYEQYF
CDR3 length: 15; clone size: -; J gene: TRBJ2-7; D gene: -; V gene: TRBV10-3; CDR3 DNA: TGTGCCATCAGTGAGTCGACTGTAGGAGGGCACGAGCAGTACTTC; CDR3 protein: CAISESTVGGHEQYF
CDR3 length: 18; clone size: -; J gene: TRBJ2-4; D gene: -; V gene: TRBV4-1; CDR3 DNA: TGCGCCAGCAGCCAAGCAGTTAAGTTGGACAAGACCAAAAACATTCAGTACTTC; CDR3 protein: CASSQAVKLDKTKNIQYF
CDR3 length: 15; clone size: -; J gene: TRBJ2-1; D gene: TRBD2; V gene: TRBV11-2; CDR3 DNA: TGTGCCAGCAACCAGGTGGCGGGGGGATACAATGAGCAGTTCTTC; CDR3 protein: CASNQVAGGYNEQFF
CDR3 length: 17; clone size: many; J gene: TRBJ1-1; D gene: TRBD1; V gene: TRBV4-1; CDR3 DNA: TGCGCCAGCAGCCCCCGGACCCAGGGGGCGCGTTGGACTGAAGCTTTCTTT; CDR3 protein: CASSPRTQGARWTEAFF
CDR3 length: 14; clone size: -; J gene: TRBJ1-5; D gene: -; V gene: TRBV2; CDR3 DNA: TGTGCCAGCAGTGAACAGGGGAAAGGTCAGCCCCAGCATTTT; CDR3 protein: CASSEQGKGQPQHF
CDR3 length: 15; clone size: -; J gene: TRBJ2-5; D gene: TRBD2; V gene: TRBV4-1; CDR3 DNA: TGCGCCAGCAGCCCTTCGGGACTAGCATTGGAGACCCAGTACTTC; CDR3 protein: CASSPSGLALETQYF
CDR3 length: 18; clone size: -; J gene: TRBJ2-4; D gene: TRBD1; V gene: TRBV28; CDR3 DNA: TGTGCCAGCAGGTCGGGACAGGGGGTTGCCCTAGCCAAAAACATTCAGTACTTC; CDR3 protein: CASRSGQGVALAKNIQYF
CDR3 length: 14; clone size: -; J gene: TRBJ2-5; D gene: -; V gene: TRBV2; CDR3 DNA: TGTGCCAGCAGTCCCCGGGGGGCCCAAGAGACCCAGTACTTC; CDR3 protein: CASSPRGAQETQYF
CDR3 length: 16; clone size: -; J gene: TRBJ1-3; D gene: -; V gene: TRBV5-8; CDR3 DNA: TGTGCCAGCAGCTTAACAGATCTTAGCTCTGGAAACACCATATATTTT; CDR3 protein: CASSLTDLSSGNTIYF
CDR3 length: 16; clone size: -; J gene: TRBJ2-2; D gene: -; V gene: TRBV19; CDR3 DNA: TGTGCCAGTAGTATAGGTTCCCGGGGAGTGGTAGGGGAGCTGTTTTTT; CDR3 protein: CASSIGSRGVVGELFF
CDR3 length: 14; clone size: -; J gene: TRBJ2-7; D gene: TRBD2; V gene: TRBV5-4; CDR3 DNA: TGTGCCAGCAGCCTCGACCCGACTAGCGGCGAGCAGTACTTC; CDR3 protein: CASSLDPTSGEQYF
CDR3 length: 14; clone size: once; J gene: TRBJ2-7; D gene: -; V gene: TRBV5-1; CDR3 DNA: TGCGCCAGCAGCTTACAGGGATTGGATTACGAGCAGTACTTC; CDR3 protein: CASSLQGLDYEQYF
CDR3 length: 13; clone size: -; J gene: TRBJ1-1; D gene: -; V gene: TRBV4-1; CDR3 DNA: TGCGCCAGCAGCCAAGAGACCGGGACTGAAGCTTTCTTT; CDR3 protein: CASSQETGTEAFF
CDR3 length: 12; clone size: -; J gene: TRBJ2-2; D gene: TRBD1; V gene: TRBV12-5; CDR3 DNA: TGTGCTAGTGGACAGGGGACCGGGGAGCTGTTTTTT; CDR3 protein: CASGQGTGELFF
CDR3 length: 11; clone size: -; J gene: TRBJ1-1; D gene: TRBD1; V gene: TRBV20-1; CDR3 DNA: TGCAGTGCTAGGGGACAGGGTAAAGCTTTCTTT; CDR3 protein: CSARGQGKAFF
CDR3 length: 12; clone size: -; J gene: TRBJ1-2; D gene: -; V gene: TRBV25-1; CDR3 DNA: TGTGCCTCCAAGCCCCCTTTAAACGGCTACACCTTC; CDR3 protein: CASKPPLNGYTF